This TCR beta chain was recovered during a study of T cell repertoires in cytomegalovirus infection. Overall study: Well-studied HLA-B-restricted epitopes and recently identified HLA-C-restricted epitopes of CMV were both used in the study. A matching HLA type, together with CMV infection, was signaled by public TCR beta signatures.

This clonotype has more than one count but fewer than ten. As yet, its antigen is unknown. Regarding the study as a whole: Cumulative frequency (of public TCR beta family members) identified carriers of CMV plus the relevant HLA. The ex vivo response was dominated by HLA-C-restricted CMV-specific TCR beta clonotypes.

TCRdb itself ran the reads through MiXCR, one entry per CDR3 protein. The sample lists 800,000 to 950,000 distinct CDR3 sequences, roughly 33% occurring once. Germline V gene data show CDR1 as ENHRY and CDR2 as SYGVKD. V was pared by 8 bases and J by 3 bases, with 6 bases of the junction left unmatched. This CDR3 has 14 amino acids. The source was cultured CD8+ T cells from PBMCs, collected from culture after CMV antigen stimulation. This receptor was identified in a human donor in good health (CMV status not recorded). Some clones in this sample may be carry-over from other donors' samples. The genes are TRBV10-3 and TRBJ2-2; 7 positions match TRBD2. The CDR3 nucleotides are TGTGCCATCGGGGGGGTAGCTGACACCGGGGAGCTGTTTTTT. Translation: CAIGGVADTGELFF.